This record concerns one TCR beta chain sequence. Its antigen is unknown. Time point meaning: week 23, last vaccination. One vaccine dose held 300 ug of mutant IDH1 20-mer peptide and came with topical imiquimod. Astrocytomas that were new, WHO grade 3 or 4, IDH1-mutant and ATRX-lost were present in the donors. This specimen belongs to a study of a mutant IDH1 vaccine in newly diagnosed glioma. Study-wide background: Following radiotherapy alone, or alongside temozolomide cycles, vaccination was started after an interval of 4-6 weeks. Treated patients showed a male proportion of roughly 62%, a female proportion of about 40%, and a mean age of about 41 years.

Germline CDR1 reads SGHDT; CDR2 reads YYEEEE. With 0 bases removed from V and 7 bases from J, the gap between germline ends came to 19 bases. This CDR3 has 16 residues. Sequencing was performed with immunoSEQ multiplex PCR; in TCRdb, only in-frame clones are kept and a portion is missing. The sample contains under 70,000 clones, over 75% of which appear only once. The rearrangement uses TRBV5-6 and TRBJ1-1; D perhaps matches TRBD1 (6 bases). The receptor comes from a man between 18 and 35 years old with glioma. Sequencing used PBMCs, obtained from a glioma patient whose treatment included an IDH1 peptide vaccine. The CDR3 sequence is CASSLARGGAPYEAFF. CDR3 nucleotides: TGTGCCAGCAGCTTGGCTCGGGGGGGCGCACCCTATGAAGCTTTCTTT.